These T cell receptor beta chains were read from a single sample in a study of cytomegalovirus exposure and HLA in healthy donors. Generated by immunoSEQ multiplex PCR, the TCRdb table keeps only in-frame clones and is missing some. This repertoire shows 85,000 to 100,000 clones, under 65% found once; its top ten account for roughly 3.2%. Sequenced input: PBMCs. The receptors were sampled from a man in his 60s in good health and CMV-seronegative. The CDR3 runs from the conserved cysteine through the conserved F or W. A D gene is named only where the DNA matches it firmly. A clone size is listed for some rows: how often the clone was seen (once, few, many), or a class if it is expanded.

TRBD2	TRBV4-1	many	TRBJ2-7	CASSLRSQGLAGAYEQYF	TGCGCCAGCAGCCTACGAAGTCAAGGACTAGCGGGAGCTTACGAGCAGTACTTC
TRBD2	TRBV18	NA	TRBJ2-7	CASRTSGYEQYF	TGTGCCAGCCGGACTAGCGGCTACGAGCAGTACTTC
TRBD1	TRBV7-2	once	TRBJ2-5	CASSPGTGEQTQYF	TGTGCCAGCAGCCCCGGGACAGGGGAGCAGACCCAGTACTTC
NA	TRBV19	NA	TRBJ1-5	CASSMTDRGAWQPQHF	TGTGCCAGTAGTATGACTGATAGGGGCGCATGGCAGCCCCAGCATTTT
NA	TRBV11-2	NA	TRBJ2-3	CASSLERQDTQYF	TGTGCCAGCAGCCTGGAGCGGCAAGATACGCAGTATTTT
TRBD1	TRBV9	NA	TRBJ2-6	CASSVRTGGSGANVLTF	TGTGCCAGCAGCGTACGGACAGGGGGCTCTGGGGCCAACGTCCTGACTTTC
TRBD2	TRBV6-5	NA	TRBJ2-7	CASRLSGGAQDEQYF	TGTGCCAGCAGACTAAGCGGGGGGGCACAGGACGAGCAGTACTTC
NA	TRBV5-1	few	TRBJ1-5	CASSLVGDQPQHF	TGTGCCAGCAGCTTGGTGGGAGATCAGCCCCAGCATTTT
NA	TRBV2	NA	TRBJ2-2	CARGAGGSTGELFF	TGTGCCAGAGGCGCGGGTGGGTCCACCGGGGAGCTGTTTTTT
NA	TRBV11-2	NA	TRBJ2-7	CASSLEFGKQYF	TGTGCCAGCAGCTTAGAGTTCGGGAAGCAGTACTTC
NA	TRBV19	NA	TRBJ2-1	CASTGYYNEQFF	TGTGCCAGCACAGGGTATTACAATGAGCAGTTCTTC
NA	TRBV9	NA	TRBJ2-6	CASSVDREVGGANVLTF	TGTGCCAGCAGCGTAGACAGGGAAGTAGGTGGGGCCAACGTCCTGACTTTC
TRBD1	TRBV7-9	NA	TRBJ1-4	CASSLGQGNEKLFF	TGTGCCAGCAGCCTGGGACAGGGTAATGAAAAACTGTTTTTT
TRBD1	TRBV27	NA	TRBJ2-7	CASSSDRGLYEQYF	TGTGCCAGCAGTTCGGACAGGGGACTCTACGAGCAGTACTTC
NA	TRBV2	NA	TRBJ2-7	CASSGAVRLTYEQYF	TGTGCCAGCAGTGGAGCGGTGCGGTTGACCTACGAGCAGTACTTC